The entry below gives a single T cell receptor (beta chain) sequence along with its context. Its target is unknown. Data came from immunoSEQ multiplex PCR; TCRdb stores just in-frame clones and leaves some out. The sample records about 65,000 clones, about 85% being singletons. Germline-derived CDR1 and CDR2 are SGHRS and YFSETQ. Between the trimmed V and J ends, which lost 2 bases and 0 bases, there was a span of 9 bases. The CDR3 has 14 amino acids. This record belongs to a study of a mutant IDH1 vaccine in newly diagnosed glioma. The time point was: week 23, last vaccination. Topical imiquimod was applied with each vaccine dose, which held 300 ug of mutant IDH1 20-mer peptide.

The rearrangement links TRBV5-1 to TRBJ2-7; D is undetermined. Material: PBMCs, obtained from a glioma patient whose treatment included an IDH1 peptide vaccine. The clonotype was recovered from a man aged 25 to 40 with glioma. CDR3 loop: CASSLTVNSYEQYF. The CDR3 DNA is TGCGCCAGCAGCTTAACAGTTAACTCCTACGAGCAGTACTTC.